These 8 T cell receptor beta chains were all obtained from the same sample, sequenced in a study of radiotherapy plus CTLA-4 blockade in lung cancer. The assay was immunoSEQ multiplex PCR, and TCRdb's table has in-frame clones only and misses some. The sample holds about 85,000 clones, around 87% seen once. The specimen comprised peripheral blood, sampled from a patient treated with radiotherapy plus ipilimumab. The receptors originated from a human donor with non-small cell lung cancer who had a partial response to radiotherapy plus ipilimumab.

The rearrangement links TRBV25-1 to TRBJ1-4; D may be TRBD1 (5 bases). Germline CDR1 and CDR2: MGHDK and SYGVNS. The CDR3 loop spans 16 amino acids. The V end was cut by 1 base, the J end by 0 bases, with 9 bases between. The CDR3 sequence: CASSEWQGSTNEKLFF. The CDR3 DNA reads TGTGCCAGCAGTGAATGGCAGGGCTCAACTAATGAAAAACTGTTTTTT.

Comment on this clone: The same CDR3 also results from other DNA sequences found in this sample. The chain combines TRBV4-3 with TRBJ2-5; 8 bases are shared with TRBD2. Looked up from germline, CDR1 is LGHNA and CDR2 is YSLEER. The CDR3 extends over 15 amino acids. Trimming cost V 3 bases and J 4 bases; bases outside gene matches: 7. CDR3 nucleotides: TGCGCCAGCAGCCAGGGACTGGCGGGAGGAGAGACCCAGTACTTC. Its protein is CASSQGLAGGETQYF.

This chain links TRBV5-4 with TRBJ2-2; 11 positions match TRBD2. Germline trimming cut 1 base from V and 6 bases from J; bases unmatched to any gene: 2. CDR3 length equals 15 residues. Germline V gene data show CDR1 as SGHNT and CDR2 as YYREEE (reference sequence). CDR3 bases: TGTGCCAGCAGCTTGCAACTAGCGGGAGCCGGGGAGCTGTTTTTT. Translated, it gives CASSLQLAGAGELFF.

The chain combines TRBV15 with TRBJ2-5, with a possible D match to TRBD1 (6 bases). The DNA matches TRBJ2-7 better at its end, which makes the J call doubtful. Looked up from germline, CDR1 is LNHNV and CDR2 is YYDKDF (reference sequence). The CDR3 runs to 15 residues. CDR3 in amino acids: CATSRDRTALYEQYF. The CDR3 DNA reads TGTGCCACCAGCAGAGACCGGACAGCTCTCTACGAGCAGTACTTC.

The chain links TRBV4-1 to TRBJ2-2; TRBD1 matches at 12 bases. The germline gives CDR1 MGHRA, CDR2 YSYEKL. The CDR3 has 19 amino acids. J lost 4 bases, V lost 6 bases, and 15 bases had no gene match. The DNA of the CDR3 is TGCGCCAGCAGGGGGTGGGGACAGGGGGCCTTATATGCCACCGGGGAGCTGTTTTTT. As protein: CASRGWGQGALYATGELFF.

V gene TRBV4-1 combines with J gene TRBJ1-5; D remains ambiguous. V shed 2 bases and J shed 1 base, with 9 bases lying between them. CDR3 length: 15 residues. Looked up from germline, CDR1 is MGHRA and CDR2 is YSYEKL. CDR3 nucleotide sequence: TGCGCCAGCAGCCAACGCGCAGGAAGCAATCAGCCCCAGCATTTT. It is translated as CASSQRAGSNQPQHF.

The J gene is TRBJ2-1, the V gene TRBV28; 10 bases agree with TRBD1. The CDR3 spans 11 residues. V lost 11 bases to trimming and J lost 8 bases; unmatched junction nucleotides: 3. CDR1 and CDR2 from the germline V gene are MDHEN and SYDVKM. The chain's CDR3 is CAEGTGDEQFF. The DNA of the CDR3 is TGTGCCGAGGGGACAGGGGATGAGCAGTTCTTC.

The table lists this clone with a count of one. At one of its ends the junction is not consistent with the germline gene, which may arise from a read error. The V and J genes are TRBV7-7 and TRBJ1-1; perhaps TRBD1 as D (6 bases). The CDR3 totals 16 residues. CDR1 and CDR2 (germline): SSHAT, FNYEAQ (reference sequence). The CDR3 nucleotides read TGTGCTAGCAGCTTAGTGCCCCGGGGGGCGCGAACTGAAGCTTTCTTT. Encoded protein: CASSLVPRGARTEAFF.